This T cell receptor (beta chain) was obtained from a study of blood T cell repertoires in COVID-19. Trimming stripped 4 bases from V and 5 bases from J, with 13 bases between. Germline V gene lookup returns CDR1 SGHRS and CDR2 YFSETQ. There are 14 residues in the CDR3. In the original analysis: Amplification of reference gene primers was used by the study to estimate nucleated cell counts. Assay used: immunoSEQ multiplex PCR; TCRdb lists only in-frame clones, some missing. V and J calls and clone size are given by that table; D and trimming were obtained from the DNA. The sample lists over 120,000 clones; over 75% were seen once.

Sequencing used peripheral blood. The chain employs TRBV5-1 and TRBJ2-1; D is perhaps TRBD2 (6 bases). The TCR sequence derives from a man between 65 and 80 years old with acute or convalescent COVID-19. The CDR3 DNA reads as TGCGCCAGCAGCCCCGGGACTTATAACAATGAGCAGTTCTTC. As protein: CASSPGTYNNEQFF.